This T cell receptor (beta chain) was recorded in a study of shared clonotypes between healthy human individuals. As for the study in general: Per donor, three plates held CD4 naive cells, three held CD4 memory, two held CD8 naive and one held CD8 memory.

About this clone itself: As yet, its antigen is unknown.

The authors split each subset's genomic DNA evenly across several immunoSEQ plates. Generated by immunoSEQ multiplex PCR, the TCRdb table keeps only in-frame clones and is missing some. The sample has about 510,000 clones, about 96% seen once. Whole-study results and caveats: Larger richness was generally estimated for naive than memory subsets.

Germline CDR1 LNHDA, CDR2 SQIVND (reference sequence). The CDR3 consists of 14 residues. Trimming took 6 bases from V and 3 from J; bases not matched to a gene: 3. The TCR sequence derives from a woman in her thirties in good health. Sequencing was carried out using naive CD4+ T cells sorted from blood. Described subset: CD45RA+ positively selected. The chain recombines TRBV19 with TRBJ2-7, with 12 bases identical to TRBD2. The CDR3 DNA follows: TGTGCCAGTAGCCAACTAGCGGGAGGCTACGAGCAGTACTTC. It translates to CASSQLAGGYEQYF.